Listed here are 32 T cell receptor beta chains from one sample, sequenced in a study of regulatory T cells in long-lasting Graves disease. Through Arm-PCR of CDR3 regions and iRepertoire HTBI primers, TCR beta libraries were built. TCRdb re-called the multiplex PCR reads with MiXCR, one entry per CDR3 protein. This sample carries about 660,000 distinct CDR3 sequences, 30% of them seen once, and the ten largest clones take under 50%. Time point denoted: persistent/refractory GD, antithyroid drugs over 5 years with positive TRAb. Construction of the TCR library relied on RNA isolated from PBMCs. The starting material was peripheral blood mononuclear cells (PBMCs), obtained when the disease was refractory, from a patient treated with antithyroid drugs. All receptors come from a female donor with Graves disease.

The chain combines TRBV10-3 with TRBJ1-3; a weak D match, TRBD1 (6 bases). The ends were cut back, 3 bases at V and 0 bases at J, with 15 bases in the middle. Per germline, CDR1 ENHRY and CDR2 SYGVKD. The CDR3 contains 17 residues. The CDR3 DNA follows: TGTGCCATCAGTGAAAAGATAGGGGGTGACTCTGGAAACACCATATATTTT. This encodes CAISEKIGGDSGNTIYF.

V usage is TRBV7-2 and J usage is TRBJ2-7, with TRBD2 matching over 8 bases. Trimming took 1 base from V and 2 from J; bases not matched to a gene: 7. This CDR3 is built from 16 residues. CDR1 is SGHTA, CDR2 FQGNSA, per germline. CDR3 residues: CASSLVGGGITYEQYF. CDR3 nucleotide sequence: TGTGCCAGCAGCTTAGTCGGCGGGGGGATCACCTACGAGCAGTACTTC.

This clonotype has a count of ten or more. DNA for the CDR3: TGTGCCAGCAGTTACCCGTCACGAGAGCAGCCCCAGCATTTT. Amino acids: CASSYPSREQPQHF. The rearrangement links TRBV6-5 to TRBJ1-5; D not certain. This CDR3 comprises 14 residues. Trimming left V 2 bases short and J 7 bases short, with 12 bases between. Looked up from germline, CDR1 is MNHEY and CDR2 is SVGAGI.

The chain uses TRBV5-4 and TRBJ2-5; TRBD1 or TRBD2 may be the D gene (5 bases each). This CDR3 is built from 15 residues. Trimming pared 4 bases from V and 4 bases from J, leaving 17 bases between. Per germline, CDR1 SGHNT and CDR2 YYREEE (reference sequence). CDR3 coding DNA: TGTGCCAGCAGCCACGGACCGAGGGGTGGAGAGACCCAGTACTTC. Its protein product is CASSHGPRGGETQYF.

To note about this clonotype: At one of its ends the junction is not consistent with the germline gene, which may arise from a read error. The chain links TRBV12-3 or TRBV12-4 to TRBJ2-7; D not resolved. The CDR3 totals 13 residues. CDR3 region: CAISAVNSYEQYF. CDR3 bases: TGTGCCATCAGTGCTGTAAACTCCTACGAGCAGTACTTC.

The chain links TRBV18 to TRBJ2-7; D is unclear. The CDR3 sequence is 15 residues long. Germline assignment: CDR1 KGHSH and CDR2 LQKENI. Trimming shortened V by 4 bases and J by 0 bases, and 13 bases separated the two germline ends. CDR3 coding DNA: TGTGCCAGCTCACGCATGGACGGAGACTCCTACGAGCAGTACTTC. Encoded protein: CASSRMDGDSYEQYF.

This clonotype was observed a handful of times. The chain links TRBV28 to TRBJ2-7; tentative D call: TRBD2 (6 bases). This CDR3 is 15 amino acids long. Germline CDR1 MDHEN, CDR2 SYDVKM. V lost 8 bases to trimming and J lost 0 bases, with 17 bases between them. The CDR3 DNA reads TGTGCCAGCGGAACGGACAAGGGAGGCTCCTACGAGCAGTACTTC. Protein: CASGTDKGGSYEQYF.

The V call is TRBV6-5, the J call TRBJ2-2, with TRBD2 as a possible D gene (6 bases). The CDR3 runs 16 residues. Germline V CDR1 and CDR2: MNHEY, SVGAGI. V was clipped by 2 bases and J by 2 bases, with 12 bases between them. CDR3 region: CASSYDGSGNTGELFF. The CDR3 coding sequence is TGTGCCAGCAGTTACGATGGTAGCGGAAACACCGGGGAGCTGTTTTTT.

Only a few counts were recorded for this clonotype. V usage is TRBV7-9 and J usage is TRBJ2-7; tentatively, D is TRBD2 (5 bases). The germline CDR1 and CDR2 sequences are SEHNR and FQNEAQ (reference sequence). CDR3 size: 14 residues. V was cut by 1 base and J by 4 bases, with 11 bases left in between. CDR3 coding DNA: TGTGCCAGCAGCTTAGACGGGGAAGCTTACGAGCAGTACTTC. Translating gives CASSLDGEAYEQYF.

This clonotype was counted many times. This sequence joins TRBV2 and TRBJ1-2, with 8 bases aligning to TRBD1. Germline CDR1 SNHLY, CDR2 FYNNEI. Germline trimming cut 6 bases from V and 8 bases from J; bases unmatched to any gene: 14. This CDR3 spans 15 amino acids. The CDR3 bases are TGTGCCAGCAGCCCCGGACAGGGAGGATGGGGAGGCTACACCTTC. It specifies CASSPGQGGWGGYTF.

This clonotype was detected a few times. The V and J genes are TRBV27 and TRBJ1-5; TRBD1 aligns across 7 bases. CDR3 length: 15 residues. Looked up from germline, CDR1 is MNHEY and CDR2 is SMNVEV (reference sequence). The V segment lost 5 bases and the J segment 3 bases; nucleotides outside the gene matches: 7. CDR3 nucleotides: TGTGCCAGCAGTCTCAACAGGGGAATCAATCAGCCCCAGCATTTT. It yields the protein CASSLNRGINQPQHF.

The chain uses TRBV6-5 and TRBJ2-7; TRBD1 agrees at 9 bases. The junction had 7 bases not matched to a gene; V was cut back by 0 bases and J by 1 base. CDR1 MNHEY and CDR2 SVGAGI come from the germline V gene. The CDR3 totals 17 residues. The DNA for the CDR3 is TGTGCCAGCAGTTACTCCACCGGGACAGGGTCATCCTACGAGCAGTACTTC. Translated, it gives CASSYSTGTGSSYEQYF.

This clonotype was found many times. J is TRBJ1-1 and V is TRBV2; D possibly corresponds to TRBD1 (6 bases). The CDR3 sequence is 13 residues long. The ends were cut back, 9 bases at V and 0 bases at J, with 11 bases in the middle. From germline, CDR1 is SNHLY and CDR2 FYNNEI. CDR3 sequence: CARTGDMNTEAFF. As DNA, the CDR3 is TGTGCCAGAACCGGGGACATGAACACTGAAGCTTTCTTT.

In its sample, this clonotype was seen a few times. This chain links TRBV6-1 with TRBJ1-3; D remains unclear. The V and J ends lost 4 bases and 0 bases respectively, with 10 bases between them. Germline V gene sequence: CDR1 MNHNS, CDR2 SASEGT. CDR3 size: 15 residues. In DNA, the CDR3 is TGTGCCAGCAGTGCAACAGTTACCTCTGGAAACACCATATATTTT. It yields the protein CASSATVTSGNTIYF.

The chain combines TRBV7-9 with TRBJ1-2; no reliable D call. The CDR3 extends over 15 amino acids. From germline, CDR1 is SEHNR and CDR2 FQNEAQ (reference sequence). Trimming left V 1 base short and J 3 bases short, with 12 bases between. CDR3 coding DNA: TGTGCCAGCAGCTTAGATCAGATATCCCACTATGGCTACACCTTC. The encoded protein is CASSLDQISHYGYTF.

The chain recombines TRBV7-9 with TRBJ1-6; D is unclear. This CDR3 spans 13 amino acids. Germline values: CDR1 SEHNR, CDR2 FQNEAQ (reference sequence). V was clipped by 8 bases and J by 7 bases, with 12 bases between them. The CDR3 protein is CASGRANNSPLHF. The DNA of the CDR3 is TGTGCCAGCGGACGGGCAAACAATTCACCCCTCCACTTT.

The CDR3 here is CASSYSWVRGYEQYF. The CDR3 coding sequence is TGTGCCAGCAGTTACTCGTGGGTGCGGGGGTACGAGCAGTACTTC. The chain recombines TRBV6-5 with TRBJ2-7; 7 bases are shared with TRBD2. Germline lookup yields CDR1 MNHEY and CDR2 SVGAGI. The CDR3 is 15 amino acids. V lost 0 bases to trimming and J lost 4 bases; unmatched junction nucleotides: 6.

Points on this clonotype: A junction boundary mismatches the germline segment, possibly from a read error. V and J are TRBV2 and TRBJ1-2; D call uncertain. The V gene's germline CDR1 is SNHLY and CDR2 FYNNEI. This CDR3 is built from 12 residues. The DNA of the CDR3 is TGTGACAGCACACCGGAGGACTATGGCTACACCTTC. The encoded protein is CDSTPEDYGYTF.

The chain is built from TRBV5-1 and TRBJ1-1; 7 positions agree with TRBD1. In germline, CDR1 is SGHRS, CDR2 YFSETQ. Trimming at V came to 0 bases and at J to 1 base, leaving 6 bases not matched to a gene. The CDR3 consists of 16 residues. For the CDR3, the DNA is TGCGCCAGCAGCTTGGAGGGCCGGACAGGGAACACTGAAGCTTTCTTT. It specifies CASSLEGRTGNTEAFF. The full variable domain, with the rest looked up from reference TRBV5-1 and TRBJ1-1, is KAGVTQTPRYLIKTRGQQVTLSCSPISGHRSVSWYQQTPGQGLQFLFEYFSETQRNKGNFPGRFSGRQFSNSRSEMNVSTLELGDSALYLCASSLEGRTGNTEAFFGQGTRLTVV.

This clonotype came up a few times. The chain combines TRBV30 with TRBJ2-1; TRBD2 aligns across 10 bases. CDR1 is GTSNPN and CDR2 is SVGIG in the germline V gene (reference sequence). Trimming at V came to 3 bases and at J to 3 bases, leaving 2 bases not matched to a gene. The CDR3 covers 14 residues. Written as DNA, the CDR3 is TGTGCCTGGAGGTTAGCGGGAGGCTACAATGAGCAGTTCTTC. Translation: CAWRLAGGYNEQFF.

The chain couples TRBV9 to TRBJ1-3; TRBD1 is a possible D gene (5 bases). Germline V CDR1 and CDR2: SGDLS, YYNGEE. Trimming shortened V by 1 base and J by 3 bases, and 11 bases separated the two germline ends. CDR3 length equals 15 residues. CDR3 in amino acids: CASSVTQGFGNTIYF. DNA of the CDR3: TGTGCCAGCAGCGTAACCCAGGGCTTTGGAAACACCATATATTTT. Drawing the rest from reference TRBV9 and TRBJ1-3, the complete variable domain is DSGVTQTPKHLITATGQRVTLRCSPRSGDLSVYWYQQSLDQGLQFLIQYYNGEERAKGNILERFSAQQFPDLHSELNLSSLELGDSALYFCASSVTQGFGNTIYFGEGSWLTVV.

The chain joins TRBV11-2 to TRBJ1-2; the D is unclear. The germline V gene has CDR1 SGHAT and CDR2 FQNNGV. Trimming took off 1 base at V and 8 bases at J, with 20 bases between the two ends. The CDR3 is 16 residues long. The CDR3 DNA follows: TGTGCCAGCAGCTTAGTGGCAGGCAGGTTCCTCTCGGGCTACACCTTC. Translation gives CASSLVAGRFLSGYTF.

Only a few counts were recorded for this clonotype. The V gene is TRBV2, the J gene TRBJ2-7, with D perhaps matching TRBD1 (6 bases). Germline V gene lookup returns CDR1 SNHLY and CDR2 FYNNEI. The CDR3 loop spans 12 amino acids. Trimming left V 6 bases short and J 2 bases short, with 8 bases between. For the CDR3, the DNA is TGTGCCAGCAGACGACAGGCCTACGAGCAGTACTTC. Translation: CASRRQAYEQYF.

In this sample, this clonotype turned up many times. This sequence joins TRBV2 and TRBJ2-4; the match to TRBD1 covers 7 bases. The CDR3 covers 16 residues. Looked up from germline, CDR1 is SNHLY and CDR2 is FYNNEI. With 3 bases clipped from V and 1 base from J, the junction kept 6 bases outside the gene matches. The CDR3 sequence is CASSDNRGTAKNIQYF. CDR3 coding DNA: TGTGCCAGCAGTGATAACAGGGGTACGGCCAAAAACATTCAGTACTTC.

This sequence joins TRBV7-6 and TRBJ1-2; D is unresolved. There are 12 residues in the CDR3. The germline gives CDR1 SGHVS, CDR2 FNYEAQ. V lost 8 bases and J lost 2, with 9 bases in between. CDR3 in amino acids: CASGYRNYGYTF. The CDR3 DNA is TGTGCCAGCGGATATAGGAACTATGGCTACACCTTC.

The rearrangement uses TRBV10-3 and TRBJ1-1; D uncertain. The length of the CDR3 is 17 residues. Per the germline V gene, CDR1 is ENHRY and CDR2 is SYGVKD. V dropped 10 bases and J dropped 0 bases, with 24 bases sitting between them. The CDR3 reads CATLGRTRVEMNTEAFF. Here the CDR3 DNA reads TGTGCCACTCTCGGACGGACTAGAGTAGAAATGAACACTGAAGCTTTCTTT.

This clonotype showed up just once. Here the CDR3 DNA reads TGCAGTGCTCTTTTAGCGGGAGGGCGCTACGAGCAGTACTTC. This gives the protein CSALLAGGRYEQYF. The rearrangement joins TRBV20-1 to TRBJ2-7; 11 bases agree with TRBD2. Germline trimming cut 5 bases from V and 3 bases from J; bases unmatched to any gene: 6. The CDR3 totals 14 residues. Looked up from germline, CDR1 is DFQATT and CDR2 is SNEGSKA (reference sequence).

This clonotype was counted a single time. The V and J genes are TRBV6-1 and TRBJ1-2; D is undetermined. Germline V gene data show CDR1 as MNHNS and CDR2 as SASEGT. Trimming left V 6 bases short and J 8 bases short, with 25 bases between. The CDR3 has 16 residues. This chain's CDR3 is CASRDGGQANKRGYTF. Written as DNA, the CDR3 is TGTGCCAGCAGGGACGGCGGGCAGGCTAACAAGCGGGGCTACACCTTC.

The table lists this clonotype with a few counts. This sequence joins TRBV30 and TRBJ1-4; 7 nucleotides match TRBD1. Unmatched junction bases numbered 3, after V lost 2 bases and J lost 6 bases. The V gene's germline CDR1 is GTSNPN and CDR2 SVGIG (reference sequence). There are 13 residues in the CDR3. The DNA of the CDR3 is TGTGCCTGGAGTCGACAGGGCTATGAAAAACTGTTTTTT. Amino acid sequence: CAWSRQGYEKLFF.

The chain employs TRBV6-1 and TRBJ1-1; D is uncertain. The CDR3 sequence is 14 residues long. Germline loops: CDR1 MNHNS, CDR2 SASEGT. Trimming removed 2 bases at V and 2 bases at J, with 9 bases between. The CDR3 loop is CASSEYGSNTEAFF. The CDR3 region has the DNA TGTGCCAGCAGTGAATACGGGAGTAACACTGAAGCTTTCTTT.

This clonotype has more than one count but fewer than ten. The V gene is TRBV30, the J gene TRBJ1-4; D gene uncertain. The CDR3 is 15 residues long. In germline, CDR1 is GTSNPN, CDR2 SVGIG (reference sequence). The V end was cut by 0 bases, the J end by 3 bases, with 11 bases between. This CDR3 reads CAWSVLGDANEKLFF. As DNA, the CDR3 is TGTGCCTGGAGTGTACTTGGAGATGCTAATGAAAAACTGTTTTTT.

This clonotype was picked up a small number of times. CDR3 nucleotides: TGTGCCAGCAGTCCACGGTACACCACCATGAACACTGAAGCTTTCTTT. This sequence encodes CASSPRYTTMNTEAFF. This chain uses TRBV6-1 with TRBJ1-1; D gene uncertain. Germline V gene sequence: CDR1 MNHNS, CDR2 SASEGT. The CDR3 totals 16 residues. V lost 5 bases to trimming and J lost 0 bases, with 16 bases between them.